These 32 T cell receptor beta chains came from one sample sequenced in a study of metastatic and nonmetastatic thyroid tumors. Each patient came to thyroid surgery without any prior treatment (of any kind). TCRdb called clones again from the PCR reads with MiXCR. Among just over 15,000 clones listed, about 35% were seen once. The material sequenced was tumor tissue. All receptors come from a male donor with papillary thyroid cancer or a benign thyroid nodule (not recorded which). Some clones in this sample may be carry-over from other donors' samples.

This clone has a handful of counts. The chain links TRBV6-2 or TRBV6-3 to TRBJ2-7; the D gene is possibly TRBD1 (5 bases). The germline V and J ends were trimmed by 7 bases and 7 bases, with 20 bases remaining between them. The CDR3 covers 14 residues. Germline CDR1 MNHEY, CDR2 SVGEGT. This CDR3 is CASKSKNFDREQYF. DNA of the CDR3: TGTGCCAGCAAATCCAAAAATTTCGACAGAGAGCAGTACTTC.

This clone came up many times. This sequence joins TRBV25-1 and TRBJ2-7; D uncertain. V was cut by 3 bases and J by 3 bases, with 6 bases left in between. The CDR3 is 12 amino acids. Looked up from germline, CDR1 is MGHDK and CDR2 is SYGVNS. The CDR3 protein is CASSEGFYEQYF. CDR3 DNA sequence: TGTGCCAGCAGTGAGGGATTCTACGAGCAGTACTTC.

This clone has at least ten counts. It may be a read error: a sequence one base away is much more abundant. The chain recombines TRBV6-2 or TRBV6-3 with TRBJ2-7, with D possibly TRBD2 on 5 matching bases. V lost 2 bases, J lost 3 bases, and 8 bases lay in between. This CDR3 comprises 13 residues. From germline, CDR1 is MNHEY and CDR2 SVGEGT. The CDR3 DNA sequence: TGTGCCAGCAGTTACCTGGGAGTCTACGAGCAGTACTTC. Translated: CASSYLGVYEQYF.

This chain links TRBV5-1 with TRBJ2-7; a possible D gene is TRBD2 (6 bases). The germline V gene encodes CDR1 SGHRS and CDR2 YFSETQ. V was cut by 3 bases and J by 0 bases, with 13 bases left in between. The length of the CDR3 is 15 residues. In nucleotides, the CDR3 is TGCGCCAGCAGCTCGGGACTGACGAGCTCCTACGAGCAGTACTTC. Protein product: CASSSGLTSSYEQYF.

This clone came up once. This sequence joins TRBV20-1 and TRBJ2-7; 10 bases fit TRBD1. Germline loops: CDR1 DFQATT, CDR2 SNEGSKA (reference sequence). CDR3 size: 14 residues. J lost 2 bases, V lost 6 bases, and 7 bases had no gene match. CDR3 nucleotides: TGCAGTGCGCCGGACAGGGGGGCCGCCTACGAGCAGTACTTC. Its translation is CSAPDRGAAYEQYF.

V is TRBV5-6 and J is TRBJ1-2; D gene unclear. The CDR3 consists of 16 residues. Trimming took 3 bases from V and 7 from J, leaving 22 bases between them. The V gene's germline CDR1 is SGHDT and CDR2 YYEEEE. CDR3 sequence reads: CASSSGRYGGSGGYTF. The CDR3 nucleotides are TGTGCCAGCAGCTCTGGACGCTACGGAGGTTCAGGTGGCTACACCTTC.

This chain's CDR3 is CASSFGHGVEQYF. The CDR3 DNA reads TGTGCCAGCAGCTTTGGACATGGCGTCGAGCAGTACTTC. The chain carries TRBV7-2 and TRBJ2-7; the D gene is possibly TRBD1 (5 bases). The CDR3 has 13 residues. The germline gives CDR1 SGHTA, CDR2 FQGNSA. V was shortened by 3 bases and J by 6 bases, with 12 bases between the two germline ends.

This clone was seen ten or more times. The chain links TRBV11-2 to TRBJ2-1; D gene unclear. With 5 bases removed from V and 7 bases from J, the gap between germline ends came to 12 bases. CDR3 size: 13 residues. Germline V gene sequence: CDR1 SGHAT, CDR2 FQNNGV. This CDR3 is CASSPLSRNEQFF. For the CDR3, the DNA is TGTGCCAGCAGCCCCCTTAGCAGGAATGAGCAGTTCTTC.

The J gene is TRBJ1-2, the V gene TRBV28; D uncertain. The CDR3 contains 13 residues. Trimming took off 3 bases at V and 1 base at J, with 6 bases between the two ends. Looked up from germline, CDR1 is MDHEN and CDR2 is SYDVKM. The CDR3 sequence is CASSFWVNYGYTF. CDR3 nucleotide sequence: TGTGCCAGCAGTTTTTGGGTTAACTATGGCTACACCTTC.

This clone was observed at least ten times. V and J are TRBV5-1 and TRBJ1-2; D ambiguous. V lost 0 bases and J lost 3, with 9 bases in between. CDR1 and CDR2 (germline): SGHRS, YFSETQ. The CDR3 contains 14 residues. For the CDR3, the DNA is TGCGCCAGCAGCTTGGAGGGAGGCGACTATGGCTACACCTTC. This translates into CASSLEGGDYGYTF.

This sequence joins TRBV6-6 and TRBJ1-5, with D tentatively TRBD1 (5 bases). Germline V gene sequence: CDR1 MNHNY, CDR2 SVGAGI (reference sequence). Trimming took off 0 bases at V and 6 bases at J, with 12 bases between the two ends. The CDR3 sequence is 15 residues long. The CDR3 coding sequence is TGTGCCAGCAGTTACTCATCGCGGGGCGGTCAGCCCCAGCATTTT. Translated, it gives CASSYSSRGGQPQHF.

This clone is labeled as medium-sized. The chain links TRBV11-2 to TRBJ2-7; D not certain. The CDR3 consists of 11 residues. Germline V CDR1 and CDR2: SGHAT, FQNNGV. Trimming pared 1 base from V and 4 bases from J, leaving 2 bases between. As DNA, the CDR3 is TGTGCCAGCAGCTTAGTGTACGAGCAGTACTTC. It translates to CASSLVYEQYF.

This sequence joins TRBV7-2 and TRBJ2-7; 10 nucleotides match TRBD2. V lost 1 base to trimming and J lost 7 bases; unmatched junction nucleotides: 7. The germline V gene encodes CDR1 SGHTA and CDR2 FQGNSA. The CDR3 is 15 amino acids. The CDR3 sequence: CASSLVSLAGDEQYF. The CDR3 coding sequence is TGTGCCAGCAGCTTAGTATCTCTAGCGGGAGATGAGCAGTACTTC.

The chain couples TRBV20-1 to TRBJ1-5, with D unresolved. Germline V gene sequence: CDR1 DFQATT, CDR2 SNEGSKA (reference sequence). CDR3 size: 12 residues. Trimming took off 6 bases at V and 5 bases at J, with 11 bases between the two ends. The CDR3 loop reads CSAKTGDQPQHF. In DNA form, the CDR3 reads TGCAGTGCAAAGACCGGGGATCAGCCCCAGCATTTT.

This clone ranks as medium-sized. The chain carries TRBV2 and TRBJ1-6; 8 bases are a match to TRBD1. Germline trimming cut 5 bases from V and 7 bases from J; bases unmatched to any gene: 4. CDR3 length: 14 amino acids. Germline V gene data show CDR1 as SNHLY and CDR2 as FYNNEI. The chain's CDR3 is CASSRTGRNSPLHF. CDR3 bases: TGTGCCAGCAGTAGGACAGGGCGGAATTCACCCCTCCACTTT.

This clone was counted ten times or more. Within the sample, other DNA sequences also encode this same CDR3. This sequence joins TRBV6-1 and TRBJ2-6, with 7 bases aligning to TRBD1. Germline V gene data show CDR1 as MNHNS and CDR2 as SASEGT. This CDR3 comprises 17 residues. J was trimmed by 2 bases and V by 5 bases; bases with no gene match: 9. The DNA for the CDR3 is TGTGCCAGCAGTCGTACAGGGGTGGCAACTGGGGCCAACGTCCTGACTTTC. Amino acids: CASSRTGVATGANVLTF.

By share, this clone ranks as medium-sized. V and J are TRBV3-1 and TRBJ2-7, with no clear D. Germline CDR1 is LGHDT and CDR2 is YNNKEL (reference sequence). V was clipped by 0 bases and J by 0 bases, with 15 bases between them. This CDR3 is 17 amino acids long. The CDR3 DNA is TGTGCCAGCAGCCAAGATACGGGCAGGTTGAGCTCCTACGAGCAGTACTTC. It translates to CASSQDTGRLSSYEQYF.

This clone was seen ten or more times. The V and J genes are TRBV11-2 and TRBJ1-2; unclear D gene. Deletions cut 3 bases from V and 0 bases from J, with 17 bases between. This CDR3 is 17 amino acids long. The germline V gene encodes CDR1 SGHAT and CDR2 FQNNGV. The CDR3 nucleotides are TGTGCCAGCAGCTTCACCCCCGAGACGGGAGCTAACTATGGCTACACCTTC. Encoded protein: CASSFTPETGANYGYTF.

In this sample, this clone is medium-sized. The chain has TRBV27 and TRBJ2-1, with 10 bases fitting TRBD2. CDR1 is MNHEY and CDR2 is SMNVEV in the germline V gene (reference sequence). The CDR3 totals 14 residues. V shed 7 bases, J shed 3 bases, and the junction held 3 bases outside the gene matches. CDR3 in amino acids: CASKSGRDYNEQFF. CDR3 sequence (DNA): TGTGCCAGCAAAAGCGGGAGGGACTACAATGAGCAGTTCTTC.

As to this clone: One end of the junction is discordant with germline, which a read error may explain. V and J are TRBV20-1 and TRBJ1-1, with D maybe TRBD1 (6 bases). The CDR3 has 14 residues. CDR1 is DFQATT and CDR2 is SNEGSKA in the germline V gene (reference sequence). DNA of the CDR3: TGCAGTGCCATCAAGGGCAGGGGCTACACTGAATCTTTCTTT. It codes for CSAIKGRGYTESFF.

V and J are TRBV6-1 and TRBJ2-5; TRBD2 matches at 11 bases. The CDR3 has 15 amino acids. V trimming: 7 bases; J trimming: 5 bases; junction bases outside the gene matches: 9. Germline V gives CDR1 MNHNS, CDR2 SASEGT. In DNA form, the CDR3 reads TGTGCCAGCAATCTCATAGCGGGGGGGCAGGAGACCCAGTACTTC. Protein product: CASNLIAGGQETQYF.

The chain combines TRBV7-2 with TRBJ1-1, with D maybe TRBD1 (6 bases). The CDR3 has 15 residues. Germline V gene data show CDR1 as SGHTA and CDR2 as FQGNSA. V was clipped by 5 bases and J by 10 bases, with 23 bases between them. The CDR3 here is CASSPRTVSPPGAFF. DNA for the CDR3: TGTGCCAGCAGCCCTCGGACAGTTTCCCCTCCCGGAGCTTTCTTT.

There are a few counts of this clone. At one end, the junction sequence differs from germline, possibly due to a read error. The identical CDR3 is also encoded by other nucleotide sequences in the sample. Written as DNA, the CDR3 is TGCGCCAGCAGTGAGAACCAGGAGGGTGATACACAGTATTTT. Translation: CASSENQEGDTQYF. The V gene is TRBV10-2, the J gene TRBJ2-3; D may be TRBD2 (6 bases). CDR1 is WSHSY, CDR2 SAAADI, per germline. CDR3 length equals 14 residues.

Worth noting for this clone: A read error may explain this, as a much larger clone is one base away. V and J are TRBV5-1 and TRBJ1-4; tentatively, D is TRBD1 (5 bases). V was trimmed by 2 bases and J by 5 bases, leaving 10 bases between them. The CDR3 extends over 14 amino acids. Germline V gene data show CDR1 as SGHRS and CDR2 as YFSETQ. CDR3 nucleotide sequence: TGCGCCAGCAGCTTTGCCGGACAAAATGAAAAACTGTTTTTT. It yields the protein CASSFAGQNEKLFF.

This clone was detected once. The chain uses TRBV11-3 and TRBJ1-4; TRBD1 might be the D (6 bases). Germline lookup yields CDR1 SGHNT and CDR2 YENEEA. The CDR3 length is 13 residues. Trimming took 5 bases from V and 7 from J, leaving 11 bases between them. This chain's CDR3 is CASSPGGGEKLFF. Written as DNA, the CDR3 is TGTGCCAGCAGCCCAGGAGGGGGTGAAAAACTGTTTTTT.

This clone has ten or more counts. The CDR3 region has the DNA TGTGCCAGCAGCGCCGGGACTAAACAAAACTACGAGCAGTACTTC. As protein: CASSAGTKQNYEQYF. The chain uses TRBV9 and TRBJ2-7, with 7 bases identical to TRBD2. The CDR3 has 15 amino acids. V lost 3 bases, J lost 3 bases, and 9 bases stayed unmatched. Looked up from germline, CDR1 is SGDLS and CDR2 is YYNGEE.

As concerns this clone: At one boundary the junction diverges from the germline segment, which might be a read error. This chain joins TRBV24-1 and TRBJ1-5, with 8 bases identical to TRBD1. The CDR3 covers 15 residues. Germline assignment: CDR1 KGHDR and CDR2 SFDVKD. The CDR3 reads CATSDFAGGGQLQHF. The CDR3 nucleotides are TGTGCCACCAGTGATTTTGCAGGGGGCGGTCAGCTCCAGCATTTT.

CDR3 coding DNA: TGCAGTGCCACGGCGGGACAGGATTACAATGAGCAGTTCTTC. Translated: CSATAGQDYNEQFF. The V call is TRBV20-1, the J call TRBJ2-1; 8 bases are shared with TRBD1. This CDR3 contains 14 residues. V trimming: 6 bases; J trimming: 4 bases; junction bases outside the gene matches: 8. Germline assignment: CDR1 DFQATT and CDR2 SNEGSKA (reference sequence).

V is TRBV4-2 and J is TRBJ2-2; 7 bases are a match to TRBD2. Germline lookup yields CDR1 LGHNA and CDR2 YNFKEQ. V dropped 0 bases and J dropped 0; count of bases not matched to a gene: 4. CDR3 length: 17 amino acids. CDR3: CASSQDTAGANTGELFF. CDR3 nucleotide sequence: TGTGCCAGCAGCCAAGATACGGCGGGAGCGAACACCGGGGAGCTGTTTTTT.

The chain links TRBV27 to TRBJ2-6, with 8 bases aligning to TRBD1. After removal of 4 bases from V and 0 bases from J, the junction contained 5 bases not matched to a gene. CDR3 length equals 17 residues. Germline values: CDR1 MNHEY, CDR2 SMNVEV (reference sequence). DNA of the CDR3: TGTGCCAGCAGTTCTCGACAGGGGCCCTCTGGGGCCAACGTCCTGACTTTC. Translation gives CASSSRQGPSGANVLTF. Based on the CDR3 plus reference TRBV27 and TRBJ2-6, the full variable domain is EAQVTQNPRYLITVTGKKLTVTCSQNMNHEYMSWYRQDPGLGLRQIYYSMNVEVTDKGDVPEGYKVSRKEKRNFPLILESPSPNQTSLYFCASSSRQGPSGANVLTFGAGSRLTVL.

Remarks on this clone: At one boundary the junction diverges from the germline segment, which might be a read error. The V gene is TRBV12-3 or TRBV12-4, the J gene TRBJ1-1; D gene unclear. The CDR3 loop spans 13 amino acids. The CDR3 loop reads CSSSQVGIPEAFF. The CDR3 DNA reads TGTTCCAGCAGTCAGGTGGGTATCCCCGAAGCTTTCTTT.

The rearrangement uses TRBV11-1 and TRBJ2-1; a possible D gene is TRBD1 (5 bases). In germline, CDR1 is SGHAT, CDR2 FQDESV (reference sequence). The ends were cut back, 7 bases at V and 3 bases at J, with 19 bases in the middle. CDR3 length: 16 amino acids. The CDR3 sequence is CASTPLGHRVYNEQFF. The CDR3 DNA sequence: TGTGCCAGCACCCCCCTTGGACACCGCGTCTACAATGAGCAGTTCTTC.